This T cell receptor (beta chain) comes out of a study of cytomegalovirus exposure and HLA in healthy donors (dated by TCRdb to 2017 to 2019). A note on the overall study: An earlier analysis of roughly 500 of the donors reported around 280 Gb of sequence data and approximately 120 million unique TCR beta sequences obtained from about 170 million T cells. Approximately 300 gigabases of sequencing data and approximately 91 million unique TCR sequences made up an early release that covered roughly 670 HLA-typed donors. Of the 350 to 450 genotyped donors, 81% were placed in the genetic ancestry cluster associated with self-reported Caucasian donors. The study aimed to test whether signatures of past pathogen exposure could be identified by cataloging public T cell receptors. The study used immunosequencing to profile the T cell repertoires of some 600 subjects and linked those repertoires to cytomegalovirus serostatus. In addition to the first cohort of 666 subjects, a separate validation cohort of approximately 130 different subjects was used. To predict cytomegalovirus infection status, the study brought together high-throughput TCR immunosequencing, statistical association of individual TCRs with disease status, and machine learning. To study patterns of TCR occurrence, a later analysis re-analyzed previously published TCR beta repertoires from 700 or so donors and added high-resolution HLA genotyping. In the later analysis, no new phenotypic data were used to find candidate immune exposures; instead, reliance was placed on TCR beta sequences and their occurrence across donors. To decide whether each TCR beta V gene segment behaved as functional or pseudogenic, an earlier analysis of nearly 600 of the donors relied on high-throughput TCR beta sequencing. Donor age, sex, ethnicity and CMV serostatus were compiled together with the repertoire data. In a later genetic analysis, genome-wide SNP genotypes for about three fifths of the roughly 670 donors were used, and that subset was treated as a discovery cohort. Every repertoire in the discovery cohort had been generated on one and the same sequencing platform. Both class I and class II loci were covered by HLA typing, at four-digit resolution. The number of typed donors differed by locus: about 620-640 for A, B, C, DRB1 and DQB1; some 540 for DQA1; about 600 for DPA1; and 400 to 480 for DPB1. Four or five DR-DQ haplotypes were handled as single units for association and clustering because linkage in the cohort was strong. Among 300 to 500 genotyped donors of the cohort, an average of approximately 200,000 unique TCR beta nucleotide sequences was sequenced per donor, of which about 18% were non-productive.

The cohort comprised around 700 healthy bone marrow donors. Cohort members were all nominally healthy when sampled, although unrecorded immune exposures were likely present. The donor was CMV seropositive and was included in the group of 250 to 300 seropositive cohort members. A peripheral blood sample was collected from each donor, and TCR beta sequencing was performed on peripheral blood mononuclear cells. The Qiagen DNeasy Blood Extraction Kit was used to extract genomic DNA from the blood cell samples. Results the study describes overall, beyond this receptor: The cohort was sequenced for TCR beta chains only, and without alpha or paired-chain data the features that could be detected were limited. In a later genetic analysis, fewer N-insertions in productive TCRs were reported among donors in an Asian-associated ancestry cluster than the approximately 630-donor mean. An earlier analysis of 587 of the donors showed that most TCR beta V segments appeared in productive rearrangements either about 87% or about 30% of the time, which broadly matched IMGT annotations. In a later analysis, HLA-associated TCR beta chains showed more clonal expansion and lower generation probabilities than non-associated chains that were equally common. At a false discovery rate of 0.05, a later analysis linked under 20,000 TCR beta sequences to specific HLA alleles. Because HLA typing was unavailable for some donors at each locus, only the typed subset was used in association tests. An association between a missense DCLRE1C variant and V-gene and J-gene trimming of TCR beta chains was found in a later genetic analysis and replicated in an independent cohort. Across donors, most TCR sequences were observed very rarely, whereas some public TCRs were present in many individuals. A later analysis found that most CMV-associated TCR beta chains appeared HLA-restricted, with HLA associations seemingly driven largely by CMV exposure. A later analysis reported that several top co-occurrence clusters appeared linked to parvovirus B19, influenza, CMV and Epstein-Barr virus. In a later analysis, TCR association rates were found to vary across HLA loci, with the most associated TCRs seen for DRB1 alleles and the fewest for HLA-C alleles. A further reported finding was that TCR beta sequences accurately predicted the HLA-A and HLA-B alleles for most subjects in the first cohort. A total of fewer than 200 TCR beta chains were listed by the study as associated with cytomegalovirus. Strong co-occurrence of HLA alleles, especially DR and DQ, made assigning TCR associations to individual alleles difficult. Linkage disequilibrium might explain the correlated functional status among segregating V segments, but an unknown experimental factor could not be excluded. A group of highly shared sequence variants was considered likely to be a technical artifact of the sequencing pipeline. The authors suggested that the approach could potentially be generalized to other disease states and immunological phenotypes. In vitro tests confirmed that a few of the cytomegalovirus-associated TCR beta chains recognize cytomegalovirus antigens. The presence/absence analyses assumed that sequencing depth was roughly uniform across donors, and that assumption may not be true. The classifier was reported to diagnose cytomegalovirus status with high specificity and sensitivity in both the original cohort and the validation cohort. CMV serostatus was the only immune exposure information available for the cohort. Because counts were too low, about 18 rarely observed V segments, including chromosome 9 orphons, were left out of the earlier analysis of a few hundred of the donors.

With regard to this clone: Its target antigen remains unknown. Within one base of it there is no much larger clone, and no base qualities were kept.

Libraries were made using the immunoSEQ multiplex PCR assay. A mixture of 60 forward primers for TCR Vbeta segments and 13 reverse primers for TCR Jbeta segments was used in the multiplex PCR. Amplification of the CDR3 region of rearranged TCR beta genes was performed with a multiplex PCR assay on genomic DNA. The amplified TCR beta libraries were sequenced on the Illumina HiSeq System as 87-base-pair reads. On the authors' methods: A later analysis counted about 80 million unique TCR beta chains across the 650 to 700 repertoires, and some 11 million of these chains were shared by at least two donors. A nearest-neighbor algorithm error-corrected the raw reads and collapsed the reads into unique sequences, merging closely related sequences to remove PCR and sequencing errors. V, D and J gene segments were assigned by aligning CDR3 sequences to IMGT reference sequences. For a sequence to be retained, a match of at least six nucleotides to both a V gene segment and a J gene segment was required. A rearrangement counted as productive if the CDR3 had no stop codons and remained in frame with V and J, and every other rearrangement counted as non-productive. CDR3 was defined according to IMGT convention as the region running from the second conserved V-encoded cysteine to the conserved J-encoded phenylalanine. The earlier analysis of around 640 of the donors excluded sequences that lacked an unambiguous match to a single V gene segment. An earlier analysis of a few hundred of the donors called V segments functional above 56.7% productive rearrangements and segregating when the between-donor standard deviation exceeded 5%. A statistical classification framework was built for diagnosing cytomegalovirus status from the catalog of TCR beta chain sequences. In a later analysis, V and J genes were assigned by comparing TCR nucleotide sequences against IMGT/GENE-DB human TR gene sequences. The TCRdist pipeline was used in a later analysis to assign CDR3 sequences and most-parsimonious VDJ recombination scenarios. In a later analysis, each TCR beta chain was defined by its CDR3 amino acid sequence together with its V-gene family, and reads lacking a unique V-gene family were excluded. As a way to deal with suspected cross-contamination and a sequencing artifact, a later analysis dropped hundreds of nucleotide sequences that were highly shared and had low generation probability. For each public chain, a later analysis derived a clonal expansion index from normalized ranks of inferred template counts within each repertoire. Generation probabilities in a later analysis came from a VDJ recombination model fitted to out-of-frame rearrangements, and those results were checked against IGoR. In a later analysis, hypergeometric tests were used to score TCR-TCR, TCR-HLA and TCR-CMV co-occurrence, with a repertoire-size bias correction applied to TCR pairs. False discovery rates were estimated in a later analysis by permuting HLA or CMV assignments 20 times. A later analysis grouped co-occurring TCRs with DBSCAN, adding TCRdist sequence similarity when clustering within HLA-allele-positive subsets. Co-occurrence clustering excluded repertoires with fewer than 30,000 or more than 120,000 public chains, plus five with anomalous nucleotide sharing. This immuneACCESS table, as held by TCRdb, lists in-frame sequences with V and J called but not all clones. Of the missing ones, under half trace to an unresolved V gene in checked studies; the others have no known cause. V, J and clone size reflect that table, while D and trimming were determined from the DNA. In this sample the table shows around 150,000 clones, 60% to 80% of which occur a single time. Clones ranked in the top ten supply roughly 7.6% of the sample.

The material sequenced was PBMCs. The sequence derives from a woman in her 40s in good health and CMV-seropositive.

Read as DNA, the sequence is TGTGCCAGCAGTTACTCGATGGGGCGCACCGGGGAGCTGTTTTTT. The encoded protein is CASSYSMGRTGELFF. Recombination connected TRBV6-5 to TRBJ2-2; TRBD1 is possibly the D segment (5 matching bases). Including the terminal cysteine and phenylalanine, the CDR3 comprises 15 residues. CDR3 DNA is the only sequence kept; it has 45 bases, read in frame from the first base. Trimming takes 0 bases from V and 4 bases from J, and the germline ends sit 9 bases apart. CDR1 and CDR2, looked up from the germline V gene, are MNHEY and SVGAGI.